The rows below give T cell receptor beta chains drawn from one sample of a study of shared clonotypes between healthy human individuals. Using immunoSEQ multiplex PCR, the repertoire was profiled, and TCRdb retains in-frame clones only, with some absent. The sample holds 550,000 to 850,000 clones, 55% to 75% seen once. Source material: memory CD4+ T cells sorted from blood. The receptors come from a woman aged 25 to 39 in good health. Each CDR3 is given with its conserved first and last residue. The D gene is left open where the match is weak. Clone size is stated in some rows and not others, as once, few, many or a class when expanded.

j_gene,d_gene,abundance,v_gene,CDR3aa,CDR3nt
TRBJ1-3,NA,few,TRBV30,CAWTPEGFLGNTIYF,TGTGCCTGGACCCCCGAGGGCTTCCTTGGAAACACCATATATTTT
TRBJ2-7,NA,once,TRBV27,CASSPWASYEQYF,TGTGCCAGCAGTCCCTGGGCTTCCTACGAGCAGTACTTC
TRBJ2-2,NA,NA,TRBV19,CASSFGQYTGELFF,TGTGCCAGTAGTTTCGGACAGTACACCGGGGAGCTGTTTTTT
TRBJ1-3,NA,few,TRBV19,CASRPASGNTIYF,TGTGCCAGTAGGCCCGCCTCTGGAAACACCATATATTTT
TRBJ2-7,NA,NA,TRBV25-1,CASSGRGGYEQYF,TGTGCCAGCAGTGGGCGTGGAGGCTACGAGCAGTACTTC
TRBJ1-5,NA,NA,TRBV10-3,CAISSGQLPGAQHF,TGTGCCATCAGCTCTGGGCAACTTCCAGGGGCCCAGCATTTT
TRBJ2-7,TRBD1,NA,TRBV19,CASTPGTGYEQYF,TGTGCCAGTACCCCCGGGACAGGCTACGAGCAGTACTTC
TRBJ1-3,TRBD1,NA,TRBV10-2,CASGGTGSGNTIYF,TGCGCGTCCGGAGGGACAGGGTCTGGAAACACCATATATTTT
TRBJ2-1,NA,NA,TRBV2,CASSVEGGGYNEQFF,TGTGCCAGCAGTGTCGAGGGAGGAGGTTACAATGAGCAGTTCTTC
TRBJ2-1,TRBD1,NA,TRBV7-9,CASSHSGQVNEQFF,TGTGCCAGCAGCCACTCGGGACAGGTCAATGAGCAGTTCTTC
TRBJ1-5,NA,NA,TRBV28,CASRPSMSQPQHF,TGTGCCAGCCGACCCTCAATGTCTCAGCCCCAGCATTTT
TRBJ1-2,TRBD1,NA,TRBV5-6,CASSTRDSWVGGYTF,TGTGCCAGCAGCACCCGGGACAGTTGGGTAGGTGGCTACACCTTC
TRBJ1-2,NA,NA,TRBV28,CASSPPQGEVYGYTF,TGTGCCAGCAGTCCTCCACAGGGCGAGGTCTATGGCTACACCTTC
TRBJ2-7,NA,few,TRBV7-9,CASSSPYEQYF,TGTGCCAGCAGCTCCCCCTACGAGCAGTACTTC
TRBJ2-3,NA,NA,TRBV28,CASSPNPGAGDTQYF,TGTGCCAGCAGTCCTAACCCCGGGGCCGGGGATACGCAGTATTTT
TRBJ2-3,NA,NA,TRBV11-2,CASSPQQAPADTQYF,TGTGCCAGCAGCCCGCAACAGGCCCCCGCAGATACGCAGTATTTT
TRBJ1-1,NA,NA,TRBV11-2,CASRLGFKWNTEAFF,TGTGCCAGCAGGTTAGGGTTTAAGTGGAACACTGAAGCTTTCTTT
TRBJ2-2,NA,NA,TRBV6-1,CASSEALRGRGGTGELFF,TGTGCCAGCAGTGAAGCGCTTCGGGGTCGGGGTGGCACCGGGGAGCTGTTTTTT
TRBJ2-4,NA,NA,TRBV4-1,CASSQDQGIYIQYF,TGCGCCAGCAGCCAAGATCAGGGTATATACATTCAGTACTTC
TRBJ2-1,TRBD2,few,TRBV4-1,CASSQEGTSGTYNEQFF,TGCGCCAGCAGCCAAGAGGGGACTAGCGGGACCTACAATGAGCAGTTCTTC
TRBJ2-6,NA,NA,TRBV5-6,CASNQSPSGANVLTF,TGTGCCAGCAACCAGAGTCCATCTGGGGCCAACGTCCTGACTTTC
TRBJ2-7,NA,NA,TRBV29-1,CSGGGDSYEQYF,TGCAGCGGAGGGGGTGACTCCTACGAGCAGTACTTC
TRBJ1-4,NA,many,TRBV19,CASRPGGRTNEKLFF,TGTGCCAGTAGGCCCGGGGGGCGAACTAATGAAAAACTGTTTTTT
TRBJ2-2,NA,NA,TRBV7-6,CASSLGSTGELFF,TGTGCCAGCAGCTTAGGGTCCACCGGGGAGCTGTTTTTT
TRBJ1-5,NA,few,TRBV28,CASSFSGRGGHQPQHF,TGTGCCAGCAGTTTTAGCGGTCGGGGCGGCCATCAGCCCCAGCATTTT
TRBJ2-7,NA,NA,TRBV11-2,CASSLGSPVGVSSYEQYF,TGTGCCAGCAGCTTAGGAAGTCCTGTCGGGGTTAGCTCCTACGAGCAGTACTTC
TRBJ2-2,NA,NA,TRBV11-2,CASSLRPNTGELFF,TGTGCCAGCAGCTTGCGACCGAACACCGGGGAGCTGTTTTTT
TRBJ1-5,TRBD1,NA,TRBV30,CAWTGAKGLGNQPQHF,TGTGCATGGACAGGGGCGAAGGGATTGGGCAATCAGCCCCAGCATTTT
TRBJ2-3,NA,NA,TRBV5-6,CASSFVGSSDTQYF,TGTGCCAGCAGCTTTGTCGGGAGCTCAGATACGCAGTATTTT
TRBJ1-3,NA,NA,TRBV7-2,CASSFTTASGNTIYF,TGTGCCAGCAGCTTCACGACAGCCTCTGGAAACACCATATATTTT
TRBJ2-7,TRBD2,NA,TRBV14,CASSQTWGGEQYF,TGTGCCAGCAGCCAGACTTGGGGGGGTGAGCAGTACTTC
TRBJ2-7,TRBD2,once,TRBV11-2,CASSLERTSLNYEQYF,TGTGCCAGCAGCTTAGAGCGGACTAGCCTAAACTACGAGCAGTACTTC
TRBJ2-1,TRBD2,NA,TRBV18,CASSTRQGLASYNEQFF,TGTGCCAGCTCTACCAGGCAGGGACTAGCGTCGTACAATGAGCAGTTCTTC
TRBJ2-1,NA,many,TRBV5-1,CASSLGDRDYNEQFF,TGCGCCAGCAGCTTGGGTGACAGAGACTACAATGAGCAGTTCTTC
TRBJ1-4,NA,NA,TRBV7-8,CASSPWMPLSNEKLFF,TGTGCCAGCAGCCCCTGGATGCCGCTGAGTAATGAAAAACTGTTTTTT
TRBJ1-2,NA,NA,TRBV28,CASSPPGSSNYGYTF,TGTGCCAGCAGTCCCCCGGGGTCCTCTAACTATGGCTACACCTTC
TRBJ2-3,TRBD1,NA,TRBV18,CASSPPSQGETDTQYF,TGTGCCAGCTCACCACCGAGTCAGGGGGAAACAGATACGCAGTATTTT
TRBJ2-7,NA,NA,TRBV27,CASSPRGVGLEQYF,TGTGCCAGCAGTCCCCGCGGGGTAGGACTCGAGCAGTACTTC
TRBJ1-4,NA,once,TRBV5-1,CASSSSGKLFF,TGCGCCAGCAGCTCCAGCGGAAAACTGTTTTTT
TRBJ1-1,TRBD1,NA,TRBV6-5,CASSYATGEAFF,TGTGCCAGCAGTTACGCGACAGGGGAAGCTTTCTTT
TRBJ2-7,TRBD2,few,TRBV7-2,CASSIGGQGGYEQYF,TGTGCCAGCAGCATAGGAGGGCAGGGAGGGTACGAGCAGTACTTC
TRBJ1-2,NA,NA,TRBV10-1,CASSDRTDEIANYGYTF,TGCGCCAGCAGTGACAGGACAGATGAAATAGCTAACTATGGCTACACCTTC
TRBJ1-2,TRBD1,NA,TRBV28,CASSEDRGQGYTF,TGTGCCAGCAGTGAGGACAGGGGGCAGGGCTACACCTTC
TRBJ2-6,TRBD2,NA,TRBV28,CASSLIATGGTGANVLTF,TGTGCCAGCAGTTTAATCGCTACGGGGGGAACTGGGGCCAACGTCCTGACTTTC
TRBJ1-1,NA,few,TRBV6-1,CASRRVTEADEAFF,TGTGCCAGCAGGCGAGTGACGGAAGCTGATGAAGCTTTCTTT
TRBJ2-1,NA,NA,TRBV5-1,CASSLGAGSSYNEQFF,TGCGCCAGCAGCTTGGGTGCGGGTAGCTCCTACAATGAGCAGTTCTTC
TRBJ2-2,TRBD2,few,TRBV4-2,CASSRLAGGQDTGELFF,TGTGCCAGCAGCCGCCTAGCGGGAGGGCAGGACACCGGGGAGCTGTTTTTT
TRBJ2-2,NA,NA,TRBV5-4,CASSLSANTGELFF,TGTGCCAGCAGCCTTAGCGCGAACACCGGGGAGCTGTTTTTT
TRBJ2-5,NA,NA,TRBV7-9,CASSARETQYF,TGTGCCAGCAGCGCTAGGGAGACCCAGTACTTC
TRBJ2-7,NA,NA,TRBV30,CAWSVSPVSYEQYF,TGTGCCTGGAGTGTATCCCCTGTTTCCTACGAGCAGTACTTC